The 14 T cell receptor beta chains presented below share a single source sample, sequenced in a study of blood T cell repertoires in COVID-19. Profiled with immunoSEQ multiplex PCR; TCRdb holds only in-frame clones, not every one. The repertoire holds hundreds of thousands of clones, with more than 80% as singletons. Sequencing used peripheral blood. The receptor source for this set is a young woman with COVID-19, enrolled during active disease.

The CDR3 here is CATSRDATVGSQPQHF. DNA for the CDR3: TGTGCCACCAGCAGAGATGCGACAGTAGGCAGTCAGCCCCAGCATTTT. The chain joins TRBV15 to TRBJ1-5, with D maybe TRBD1 (5 bases). The CDR3 is 16 residues long. Trimming stripped 0 bases from V and 6 bases from J, with 15 bases between. Germline V gene sequence: CDR1 LNHNV, CDR2 YYDKDF (reference sequence).

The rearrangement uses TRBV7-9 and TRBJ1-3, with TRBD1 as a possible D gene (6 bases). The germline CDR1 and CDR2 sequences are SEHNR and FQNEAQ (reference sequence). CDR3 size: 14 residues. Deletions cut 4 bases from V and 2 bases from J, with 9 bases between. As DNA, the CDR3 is TGTGCCAGCAGCTCAGGGGAAACTGGAAACACCATATATTTT. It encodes CASSSGETGNTIYF. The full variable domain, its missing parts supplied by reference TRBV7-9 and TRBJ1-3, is DTGVSQNPRHKITKRGQNVTFRCDPISEHNRLYWYRQTLGQGPEFLTYFQNEAQLEKSRLLSDRFSAERPKGSFSTLEIQRTEQGDSAMYLCASSSGETGNTIYFGEGSWLTVV.

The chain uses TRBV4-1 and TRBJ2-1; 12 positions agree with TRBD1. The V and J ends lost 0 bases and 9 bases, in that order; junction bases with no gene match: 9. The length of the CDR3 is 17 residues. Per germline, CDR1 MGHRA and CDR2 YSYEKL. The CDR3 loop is CASSQDLGGQGAGEQFF. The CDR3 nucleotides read TGCGCCAGCAGCCAAGATCTGGGGGGACAGGGGGCTGGTGAGCAGTTCTTC.

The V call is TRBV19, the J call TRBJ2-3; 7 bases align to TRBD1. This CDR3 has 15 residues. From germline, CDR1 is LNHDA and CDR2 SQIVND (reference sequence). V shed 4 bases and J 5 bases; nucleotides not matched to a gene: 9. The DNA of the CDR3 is TGTGCCAGTAGTACCCGACAGGGCGGCGGAGATACGCAGTATTTT. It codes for CASSTRQGGGDTQYF.

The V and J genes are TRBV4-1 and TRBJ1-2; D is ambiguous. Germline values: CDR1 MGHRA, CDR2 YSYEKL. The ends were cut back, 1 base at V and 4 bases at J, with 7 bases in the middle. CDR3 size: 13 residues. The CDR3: CASSQANTYGYTF. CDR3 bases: TGCGCCAGCAGCCAAGCCAACACCTATGGCTACACCTTC.

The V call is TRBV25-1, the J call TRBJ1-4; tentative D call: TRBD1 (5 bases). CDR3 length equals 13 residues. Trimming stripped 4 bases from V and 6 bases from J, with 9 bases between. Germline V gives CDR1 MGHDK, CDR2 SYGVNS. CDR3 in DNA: TGTGCCAGCAGTGGGTGGGGGGATGAAAAACTGTTTTTT. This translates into CASSGWGDEKLFF.

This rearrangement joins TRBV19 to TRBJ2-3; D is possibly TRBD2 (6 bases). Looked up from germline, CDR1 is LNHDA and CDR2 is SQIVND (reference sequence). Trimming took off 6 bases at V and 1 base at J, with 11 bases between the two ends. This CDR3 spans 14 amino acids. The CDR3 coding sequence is TGTGCCAGTAGCTCGGGGACTGGCACAGATACGCAGTATTTT. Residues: CASSSGTGTDTQYF.

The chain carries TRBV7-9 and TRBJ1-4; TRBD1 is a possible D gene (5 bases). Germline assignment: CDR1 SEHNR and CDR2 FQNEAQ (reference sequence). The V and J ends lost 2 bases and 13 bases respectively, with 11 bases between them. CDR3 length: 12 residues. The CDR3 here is CASSLQGLALFF. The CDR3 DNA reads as TGTGCCAGCAGCTTACAGGGTCTCGCACTGTTTTTT.

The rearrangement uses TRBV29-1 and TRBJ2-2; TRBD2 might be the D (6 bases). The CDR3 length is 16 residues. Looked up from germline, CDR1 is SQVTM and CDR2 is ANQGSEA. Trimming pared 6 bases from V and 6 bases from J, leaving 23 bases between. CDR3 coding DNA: TGCAGCGTCGACTTGAAGGAGGGCCTAAACCCCGGGGAGCTGTTTTTT. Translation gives CSVDLKEGLNPGELFF.

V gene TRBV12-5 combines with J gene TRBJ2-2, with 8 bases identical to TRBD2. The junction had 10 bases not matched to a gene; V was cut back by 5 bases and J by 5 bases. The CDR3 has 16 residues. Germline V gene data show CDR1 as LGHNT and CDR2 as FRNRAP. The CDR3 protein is CASGPRGGEGTGELFF. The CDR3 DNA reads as TGTGCTAGTGGTCCCCGGGGGGGCGAGGGAACCGGGGAGCTGTTTTTT.

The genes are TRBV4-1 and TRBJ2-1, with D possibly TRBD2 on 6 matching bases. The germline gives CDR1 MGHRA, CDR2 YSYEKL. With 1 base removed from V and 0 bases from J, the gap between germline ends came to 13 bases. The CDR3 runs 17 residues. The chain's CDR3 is CASSQGGGGVSYNEQFF. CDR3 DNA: TGCGCCAGCAGCCAAGGGGGAGGAGGGGTCTCCTACAATGAGCAGTTCTTC.

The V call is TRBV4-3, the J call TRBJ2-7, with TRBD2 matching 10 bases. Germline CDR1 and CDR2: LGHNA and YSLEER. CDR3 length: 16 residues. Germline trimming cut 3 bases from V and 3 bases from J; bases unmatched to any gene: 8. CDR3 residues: CASSQDASGGHYEQYF. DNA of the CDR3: TGCGCCAGCAGCCAGGATGCTAGCGGGGGCCACTACGAGCAGTACTTC.

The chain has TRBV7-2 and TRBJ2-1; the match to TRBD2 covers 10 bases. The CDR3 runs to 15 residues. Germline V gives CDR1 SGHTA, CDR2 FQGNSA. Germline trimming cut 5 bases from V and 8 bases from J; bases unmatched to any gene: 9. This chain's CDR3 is CASSPRSGRVYEQFF. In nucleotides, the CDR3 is TGTGCCAGCAGCCCAAGAAGCGGGAGGGTTTATGAGCAGTTCTTC.

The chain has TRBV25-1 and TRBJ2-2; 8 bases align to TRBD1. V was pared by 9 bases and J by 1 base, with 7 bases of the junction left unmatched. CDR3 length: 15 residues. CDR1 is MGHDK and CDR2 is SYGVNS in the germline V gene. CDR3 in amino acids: CARSQGAGNTGELFF. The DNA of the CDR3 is TGTGCCAGAAGTCAGGGGGCAGGGAACACCGGGGAGCTGTTTTTT.